These 29 T cell receptor beta chains share one sample of origin, sequenced in a study of Ad26.COV2.S vaccination and SARS-CoV-2 variants. Stated treatment: around 19 received Ad26.COV2.S at low or high dose, single or two shots; 5 received placebo; per-sample allocation not given. Sampling happened 63 days after the first vaccine or placebo injection. Only in-frame clones appear in the TCRdb table, and some are missing; sequencing was by immunoSEQ multiplex PCR. The repertoire has about 350,000 clones, around nine tenths of them found once; the top ten carry about 10%. The starting material was peripheral blood, obtained in a trial of Ad26.COV2.S vaccine versus placebo. The receptors originated from a person between 18 and 60 years old who received the Ad26.COV2.S COVID-19 vaccine or a placebo.

The V call is TRBV11-2, the J call TRBJ2-1, with TRBD1 matching over 7 bases. CDR1 and CDR2 from the germline V gene are SGHAT and FQNNGV. J gave up 1 base and V 5 bases, and 2 bases lay outside the gene matches. The CDR3 consists of 14 residues. This chain's CDR3 is CASSQGQSYNEQFF. The CDR3 DNA is TGTGCCAGCAGCCAGGGACAGTCCTACAATGAGCAGTTCTTC.

This clone has just a few counts. The genes are TRBV2 and TRBJ1-5; 8 nucleotides agree with TRBD1. Unmatched junction bases numbered 3, after V lost 7 bases and J lost 4 bases. Germline loops: CDR1 SNHLY, CDR2 FYNNEI. This CDR3 is 13 amino acids long. The CDR3 sequence: CASTGGTNQPQHF. CDR3 nucleotides: TGTGCCAGCACAGGGGGCACTAATCAGCCCCAGCATTTT.

The V call is TRBV30, the J call TRBJ2-1; the match to TRBD2 covers 9 bases. From germline, CDR1 is GTSNPN and CDR2 SVGIG (reference sequence). After removal of 4 bases from V and 10 bases from J, the junction contained 14 bases not matched to a gene. This CDR3 comprises 15 residues. CDR3 sequence: CAWTTGTSRFGEQFF. CDR3 DNA: TGTGCCTGGACCACCGGGACTAGCAGGTTCGGGGAGCAGTTCTTC.

The chain is built from TRBV19 and TRBJ2-1; 9 bases line up with TRBD1. V lost 5 bases and J lost 4; bases outside the gene matches: 6. The CDR3 runs 15 residues. The germline gives CDR1 LNHDA, CDR2 SQIVND (reference sequence). CDR3 coding DNA: TGTGCCAGTAGTCCGGGACAGGGCCTGTACAATGAGCAGTTCTTC. This sequence encodes CASSPGQGLYNEQFF.

This clone is a singleton in its sample. The chain combines TRBV4-1 with TRBJ2-3; D not resolved. Germline CDR1 and CDR2: MGHRA and YSYEKL. V lost 2 bases and J 7 bases, leaving 16 bases between the germline ends. The CDR3 is 15 amino acids. The CDR3, as DNA: TGCGCCAGCAGCCAACTACAGACGAGCATTTATACGCAGTATTTT. Encoded protein: CASSQLQTSIYTQYF.

This clone was seen a single time. The rearrangement uses TRBV7-8 and TRBJ2-7, with a possible D match to TRBD1 (5 bases). The V and J ends lost 5 bases and 3 bases respectively, with 17 bases between them. Germline CDR1 is SGHVS and CDR2 is FQNEAQ. The CDR3 length is 15 residues. The CDR3 DNA sequence: TGTGCCAGCAGCGAATCTAGACAGAGCTACTACGAGCAGTACTTC. Amino acids: CASSESRQSYYEQYF. The variable domain in full, with the rest retrieved from reference TRBV7-8 and TRBJ2-7, is GAGVSQSPRYKVAKRGQDVALRCDPISGHVSLFWYQQALGQGPEFLTYFQNEAQLDKSGLPSDRFFAERPEGSVSTLKIQRTQQEDSAVYLCASSESRQSYYEQYFGPGTRLTVT.

V usage is TRBV7-2 and J usage is TRBJ2-5; D gene ambiguous. CDR1 and CDR2 from the germline V gene are SGHTA and FQGNSA. V lost 5 bases to trimming and J lost 5 bases, with 12 bases between them. CDR3 length equals 13 residues. This CDR3 reads CASSVKIRETQYF. The CDR3 DNA reads TGTGCCAGCAGCGTCAAAATCAGGGAGACCCAGTACTTC. Full variable domain (remainder filled in from reference TRBV7-2 and TRBJ2-5): GAGVSQSPSNKVTEKGKDVELRCDPISGHTALYWYRQSLGQGLEFLIYFQGNSAPDKSGLPSDRFSAERTGGSVSTLTIQRTQQEDSAVYLCASSVKIRETQYFGPGTRLLVL.

This rearrangement joins TRBV27 to TRBJ2-2, with a weak D call TRBD1 (6 bases). The CDR3 is 17 residues long. The V and J ends lost 0 bases and 5 bases respectively, with 16 bases between them. Germline V gene lookup returns CDR1 MNHEY and CDR2 SMNVEV (reference sequence). The CDR3 coding sequence is TGTGCCAGCAGTTTATCGCTCAGGGGATTATGGACCGGGGAGCTGTTTTTT. It specifies CASSLSLRGLWTGELFF.

The chain uses TRBV9 and TRBJ2-5; 9 positions agree with TRBD1. In germline, CDR1 is SGDLS, CDR2 YYNGEE. The V gene end was trimmed by 0 bases and the J gene end by 3 bases; junction bases not matched to a gene: 0. CDR3 size: 14 residues. The CDR3 sequence: CASSVGTGEETQYF. In DNA, the CDR3 is TGTGCCAGCAGCGTAGGGACAGGGGAAGAGACCCAGTACTTC.

V is TRBV7-9 and J is TRBJ2-7; D gene uncertain. CDR3 length: 13 residues. Germline CDR1 SEHNR, CDR2 FQNEAQ (reference sequence). Trimming shortened V by 5 bases and J by 0 bases, and 8 bases separated the two germline ends. CDR3 coding DNA: TGTGCCAGCAGCGTACCGGCCTCCTACGAGCAGTACTTC. Protein product: CASSVPASYEQYF.

The chain has TRBV6-5 and TRBJ2-1; D remains ambiguous. From germline, CDR1 is MNHEY and CDR2 SVGAGI. CDR3 length: 13 residues. V gave up 6 bases and J gave up 4 bases, with 10 bases separating them. The CDR3 spells CASSPMGYNEQFF. CDR3 coding DNA: TGTGCCAGCAGCCCGATGGGGTACAATGAGCAGTTCTTC.

The CDR3 protein is CASSQESGGGTGELFF. The CDR3 nucleotides are TGCGCCAGCAGCCAAGAGTCCGGGGGGGGAACCGGGGAGCTGTTTTTT. V and J are TRBV4-3 and TRBJ2-2; 8 bases align to TRBD2. V was clipped by 0 bases and J by 5 bases; unmatched bases: 5. The CDR3 runs 16 residues. The germline V gene encodes CDR1 LGHNA and CDR2 YSLEER.

The chain links TRBV27 to TRBJ1-6, with unresolved D. This CDR3 has 16 amino acids. The V and J ends lost 3 bases and 3 bases respectively, with 12 bases between them. CDR1 and CDR2 from the germline V gene are MNHEY and SMNVEV (reference sequence). CDR3: CASSLALGGYNSPLHF. The CDR3 DNA follows: TGTGCCAGCAGTTTGGCCTTAGGAGGCTATAATTCACCCCTCCACTTT.

The chain carries TRBV5-4 and TRBJ1-2; D remains ambiguous. CDR1 and CDR2 (germline): SGHNT, YYREEE (reference sequence). The CDR3 contains 13 residues. Trimming cost V 2 bases and J 8 bases, with 13 bases left between them. CDR3 sequence reads: CASSFWEVLGYTF. The CDR3 coding sequence is TGTGCCAGCAGCTTTTGGGAAGTCTTGGGCTACACCTTC.

The V gene is TRBV28, the J gene TRBJ2-1; 7 bases agree with TRBD2. Unmatched junction bases numbered 14, after V lost 6 bases and J lost 6 bases. The CDR3 is 16 amino acids. Germline V CDR1 and CDR2: MDHEN, SYDVKM. The CDR3: CASSSVGAGLTNEQFF. The CDR3 nucleotides are TGTGCCAGCAGCTCGGTTGGAGCGGGGCTAACCAATGAGCAGTTCTTC.

V gene TRBV24-1 combines with J gene TRBJ2-1; TRBD2 is a possible D gene (6 bases). Trimming shortened V by 4 bases and J by 0 bases, and 12 bases separated the two germline ends. The germline CDR1 and CDR2 sequences are KGHDR and SFDVKD. This CDR3 is built from 16 residues. The CDR3 bases are TGTGCCACCAGTGAGCGGGACCATCGCTCCTACAATGAGCAGTTCTTC. Translated: CATSERDHRSYNEQFF.

The chain carries TRBV4-1 and TRBJ2-2, with 8 bases lining up with TRBD1. The germline CDR1 and CDR2 sequences are MGHRA and YSYEKL. The CDR3 is 16 residues long. V was clipped by 7 bases and J by 5 bases; unmatched bases: 12. The CDR3 DNA follows: TGCGCCAGCAACAAACCAGGACAGGGAAATACCGGGGAGCTGTTTTTT. It is translated as CASNKPGQGNTGELFF.

V gene TRBV6-6 combines with J gene TRBJ1-1; D unresolved. CDR1 is MNHNY and CDR2 is SVGAGI in the germline V gene (reference sequence). This CDR3 is built from 14 residues. V lost 8 bases to trimming and J lost 0 bases, with 13 bases between them. This CDR3 is CASQAGSMNTEAFF. CDR3 DNA sequence: TGTGCCAGCCAGGCAGGTTCCATGAACACTGAAGCTTTCTTT.

This chain uses TRBV19 with TRBJ1-5, with D hard to call. This CDR3 region has 14 residues. V gave up 2 bases and J gave up 7 bases, with 12 bases separating them. Germline loops: CDR1 LNHDA, CDR2 SQIVND (reference sequence). The CDR3 DNA reads TGTGCCAGTAGTATAAACCCCGACCAGCAGCCCCAGCATTTT. Translating it yields CASSINPDQQPQHF.

The chain employs TRBV7-2 and TRBJ1-2; D is unresolved. CDR1 is SGHTA, CDR2 FQGNSA, per germline. V shed 4 bases and J shed 0 bases, with 21 bases lying between them. The CDR3 spans 18 residues. This CDR3 is CASSSSTPNSLSNYGYTF. Written as DNA, the CDR3 is TGTGCCAGCAGCTCGTCAACCCCAAATTCCCTCTCTAACTATGGCTACACCTTC.

The rearrangement joins TRBV7-9 to TRBJ2-5; 9 bases map to TRBD2. CDR3 length: 14 residues. Germline values: CDR1 SEHNR, CDR2 FQNEAQ (reference sequence). V was clipped by 5 bases and J by 7 bases; unmatched bases: 8. As DNA, the CDR3 is TGTGCCAGCAGCCGGACTAGCGCCCGTGGGACCCAGTACTTC. This codes for CASSRTSARGTQYF.

This rearrangement joins TRBV5-1 to TRBJ2-3, with TRBD2 matching over 8 bases. V shed 2 bases, J shed 2 bases, and the junction held 4 bases outside the gene matches. Germline assignment: CDR1 SGHRS and CDR2 YFSETQ. CDR3 size: 15 residues. The CDR3 region is CASSFGGRTTDTQYF. The DNA of the CDR3 is TGCGCCAGCAGCTTTGGCGGGAGGACCACAGATACGCAGTATTTT. The full variable domain, in which reference TRBV5-1 and TRBJ2-3 provide the parts outside the CDR3, is KAGVTQTPRYLIKTRGQQVTLSCSPISGHRSVSWYQQTPGQGLQFLFEYFSETQRNKGNFPGRFSGRQFSNSRSEMNVSTLELGDSALYLCASSFGGRTTDTQYFGPGTRLTVL.

The chain employs TRBV7-9 and TRBJ2-3, with D perhaps TRBD1 (6 bases). Germline CDR1 reads SEHNR; CDR2 reads FQNEAQ (reference sequence). V dropped 2 bases and J dropped 5 bases, with 11 bases sitting between them. The CDR3 extends over 14 amino acids. In DNA, the CDR3 is TGTGCCAGCAGCTTACCAGGGGTTGAAGATACGCAGTATTTT. Protein: CASSLPGVEDTQYF.

V gene TRBV7-9 combines with J gene TRBJ1-4; D uncertain. Trimming stripped 0 bases from V and 8 bases from J, with 13 bases between. Germline CDR1 is SEHNR and CDR2 is FQNEAQ (reference sequence). This CDR3 is built from 15 residues. The CDR3 loop is CASSLALQSEEKLFF. CDR3 DNA sequence: TGTGCCAGCAGCTTAGCGCTTCAGTCAGAGGAAAAACTGTTTTTT.

The CDR3 loop reads CASSIVGGSEQFF. CDR3 in DNA: TGTGCCAGTAGTATAGTAGGAGGGAGTGAGCAGTTCTTC. V gene TRBV19 combines with J gene TRBJ2-1; the D gene is possibly TRBD2 (6 bases). In germline, CDR1 is LNHDA, CDR2 SQIVND (reference sequence). The CDR3 runs 13 residues. V lost 1 base and J 9 bases, leaving 10 bases between the germline ends.

The chain uses TRBV21-1 and TRBJ1-2; the table gives TRBD1 as D, unverified against the DNA. TRBV21-1 is marked as a pseudogene. There are 15 residues in the CDR3. CDR3 coding DNA: TGTGCCAGCAGCAAAGAGGAAGGGGATCACTATGGCTACACCTTC. This sequence encodes CASSKEEGDHYGYTF.

The CDR3 bases are TGTGCCAGCAGCTTAACCGCCGGCGACGAGCAGTACTTC. Protein product: CASSLTAGDEQYF. The chain couples TRBV7-3 to TRBJ2-7; D unresolved. Trimming removed 0 bases from V and 5 bases from J, with 8 bases in between. The CDR3 loop spans 13 amino acids. Germline CDR1 is SGHTA and CDR2 is FQGTGA.

The J gene is TRBJ2-7, the V gene TRBV21-1; the table's D gene call, TRBD1, was not cross checked with the DNA. TRBV21-1 is noted as a pseudogene. This CDR3 spans 14 amino acids. The CDR3 region has the DNA TGTGCCAGCAGCAAAGCGGACAGAACCTACGAGCAGTACTTC. This gives the protein CASSKADRTYEQYF.

V usage is TRBV5-4 and J usage is TRBJ2-5, with a tentative D call TRBD1 (6 bases). Germline V gene lookup returns CDR1 SGHNT and CDR2 YYREEE (reference sequence). The CDR3 has 14 amino acids. V was cut by 9 bases and J by 5 bases, with 20 bases left in between. This CDR3 reads CATRTATRSETQYF. DNA for the CDR3: TGTGCCACCCGGACAGCGACCCGGTCGGAGACCCAGTACTTC.